This T cell receptor beta chain was captured by sequencing in a study of blood T cell repertoires in COVID-19. As for the study in general: T cells, B-cell-depleted T cells, or PBMCs supplied cDNA or gDNA.

The data were produced by immunoSEQ multiplex PCR, yet TCRdb's version contains in-frame clones alone and is incomplete. The sample yields fewer than 400,000 clones, roughly 86% seen once. The length of the CDR3 is 14 residues. J was trimmed by 6 bases and V by 3 bases; bases with no gene match: 7. Germline-derived CDR1 and CDR2 are ENHRY and SYGVKD. The age range of participants was roughly 18 to 90 years, with residence in under 30 US areas. Donors in Cohort 3 counted as recovered after two negative PCRs, clearance, or symptom resolution. Material for sequencing was PBMCs or T cells enriched from blood (not recorded which). The chain combines TRBV10-3 with TRBJ1-2, with TRBD1 matching over 7 bases. The sequence was collected from a young woman who had recovered from COVID-19. CDR3 sequence: CAISENTGADGYTF. The CDR3 region has the DNA TGTGCCATCAGTGAAAATACAGGGGCCGATGGCTACACCTTC.